The clone carrying this TCR beta chain was seen a few times. Its antigen is still unknown. The sample is drawn from a study of graft-versus-host responses after intestinal transplantation. Study-wide background: Anti-thymocyte globulin was used for induction in all recipients, who then took tacrolimus and steroids for 3 to 4 years. Study-level results: Researchers found GvH clones in recipient marrow, and some showed up first in ileum or blood.

The assay was immunoSEQ multiplex PCR, and TCRdb's table has in-frame clones only and misses some. This sample has roughly 64,000 clones; roughly 90% occur once, and the top ten carry about 1.8%. Germline V gene lookup returns CDR1 MNHEY and CDR2 SMNVEV (reference sequence). Trimming removed 4 bases from V and 3 bases from J, with 19 bases in between. CDR3 length: 16 residues. The specimen comprised unstimulated CD8+ T cells sorted from spleen or lymph node cells, sampled before transplant. The chain combines TRBV27 with TRBJ2-7; D is perhaps TRBD2 (5 bases). This receptor was identified in a human donor who was the organ donor for an intestinal transplant. CDR3 coding DNA: TGTGCCAGCAGTTCCCGCGGGCAGGCTACCTACTACGAGCAGTACTTC. It yields the protein CASSSRGQATYYEQYF.